This T cell receptor beta chain was recorded in a study of cytomegalovirus exposure and HLA in healthy donors. Study background: The Caucasian-associated ancestry cluster contained 81% of the approximately 390 genotyped donors. Study-wide findings and caveats: According to the study, around 160 TCR beta chains were cytomegalovirus-associated. A prior analysis recorded that most TCR beta V segments were productive about 90% or about 30% of the time.

The primer mix had 60 Vbeta and 13 Jbeta primers. Assay used: immunoSEQ multiplex PCR; TCRdb lists only in-frame clones, some missing. Seen here are about 140,000 clones, roughly 79% observed once, and the top ten hold about 2.5%. This clone was counted only a few times. The target antigen is unknown. The clonotype originates from a male donor in good health and CMV-seronegative. Sequencing was performed on PBMCs.

The CDR3 DNA reads as TGTGCCAGCAGCTCGGGGTACACCGGGGAGCTGTTTTTT. This translates into CASSSGYTGELFF. The rearrangement links TRBV6-4 to TRBJ2-2; possibly TRBD2 for D (5 bases). The CDR3 totals 13 residues. CDR1 MRHNA and CDR2 SNTAGT come from the germline V gene. V was shortened by 6 bases and J by 3 bases, with 8 bases between the two germline ends.